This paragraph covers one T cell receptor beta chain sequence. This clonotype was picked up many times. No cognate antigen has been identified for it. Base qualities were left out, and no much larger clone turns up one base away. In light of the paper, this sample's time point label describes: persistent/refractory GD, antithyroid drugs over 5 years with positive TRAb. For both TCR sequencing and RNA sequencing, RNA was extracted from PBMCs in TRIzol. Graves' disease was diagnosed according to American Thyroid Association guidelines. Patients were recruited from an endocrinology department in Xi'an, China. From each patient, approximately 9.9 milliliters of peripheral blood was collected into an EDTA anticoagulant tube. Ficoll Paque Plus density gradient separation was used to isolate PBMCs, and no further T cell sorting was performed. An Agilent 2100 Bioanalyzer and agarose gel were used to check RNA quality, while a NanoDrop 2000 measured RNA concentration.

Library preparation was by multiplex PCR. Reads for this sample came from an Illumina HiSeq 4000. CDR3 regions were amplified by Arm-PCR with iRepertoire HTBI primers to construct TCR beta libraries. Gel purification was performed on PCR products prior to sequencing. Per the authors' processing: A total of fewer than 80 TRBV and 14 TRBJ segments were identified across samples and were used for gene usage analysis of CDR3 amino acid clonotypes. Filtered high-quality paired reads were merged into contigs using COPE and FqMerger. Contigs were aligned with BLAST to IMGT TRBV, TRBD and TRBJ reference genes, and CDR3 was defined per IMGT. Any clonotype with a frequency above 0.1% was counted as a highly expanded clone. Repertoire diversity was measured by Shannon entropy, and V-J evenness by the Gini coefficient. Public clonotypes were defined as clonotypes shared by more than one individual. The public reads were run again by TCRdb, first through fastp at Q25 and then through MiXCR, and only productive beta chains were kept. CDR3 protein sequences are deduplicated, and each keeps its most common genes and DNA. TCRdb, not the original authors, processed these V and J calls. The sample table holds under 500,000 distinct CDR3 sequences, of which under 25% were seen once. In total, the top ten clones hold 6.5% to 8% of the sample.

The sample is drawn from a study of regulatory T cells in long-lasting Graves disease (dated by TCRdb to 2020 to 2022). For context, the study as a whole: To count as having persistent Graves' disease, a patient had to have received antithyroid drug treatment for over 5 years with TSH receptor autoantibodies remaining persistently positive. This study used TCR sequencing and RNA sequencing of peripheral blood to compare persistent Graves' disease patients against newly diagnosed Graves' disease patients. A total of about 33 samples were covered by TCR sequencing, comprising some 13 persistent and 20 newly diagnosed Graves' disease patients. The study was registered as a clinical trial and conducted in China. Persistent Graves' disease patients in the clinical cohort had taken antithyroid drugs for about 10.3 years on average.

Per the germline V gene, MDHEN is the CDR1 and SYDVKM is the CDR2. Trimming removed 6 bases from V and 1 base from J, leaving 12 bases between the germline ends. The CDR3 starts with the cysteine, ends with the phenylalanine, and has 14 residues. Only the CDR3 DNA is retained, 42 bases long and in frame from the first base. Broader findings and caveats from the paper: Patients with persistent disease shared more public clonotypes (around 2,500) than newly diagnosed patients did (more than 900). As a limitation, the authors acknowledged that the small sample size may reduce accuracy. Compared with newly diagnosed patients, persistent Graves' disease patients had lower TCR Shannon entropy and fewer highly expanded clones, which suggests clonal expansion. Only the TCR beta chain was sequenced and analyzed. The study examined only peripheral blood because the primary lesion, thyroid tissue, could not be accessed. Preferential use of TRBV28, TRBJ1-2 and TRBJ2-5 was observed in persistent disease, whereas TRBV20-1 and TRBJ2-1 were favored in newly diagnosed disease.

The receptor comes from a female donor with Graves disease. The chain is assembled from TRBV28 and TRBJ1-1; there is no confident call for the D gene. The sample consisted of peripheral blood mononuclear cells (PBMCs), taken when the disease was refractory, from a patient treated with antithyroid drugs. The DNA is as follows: TGTGCCAGCAGAATCTATGACCAGAACACTGAAGCTTTCTTT. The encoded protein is CASRIYDQNTEAFF.